This TCR beta chain is drawn from a study of early T cells in non-severe SARS-CoV-2 infection. General study findings and limits: In VDJdb matching, anti-spike CD8 responses were favored while private and CD4 specificities went missing.

TCRdb re-analysed the 5' RACE reads in MiXCR, keeping a single row per CDR3 protein. This sample yields 55,000 to 65,000 distinct CDR3 sequences, of which over 9.5% are seen a single time; about 1.3% belongs to the top ten. This clonotype was found a few times. The antigen is unknown. V was pared by 5 bases and J by 3 bases, with 16 bases between. CDR3 size: 15 residues. Germline assignment: CDR1 SEHNR and CDR2 FQNEAQ (reference sequence). The sample in question was whole blood, obtained at baseline. This sequence originates from an adult who was a healthcare worker with PCR-confirmed SARS-CoV-2 infection or an uninfected control (not recorded which). The chain is built from TRBV7-9 and TRBJ2-5; possible D gene TRBD2, 5 bases. The CDR3 DNA follows: TGTGCCAGCAGCCCTCAAGCGAGGGCCGAAGAGACCCAGTACTTC. Translation: CASSPQARAEETQYF. Drawing the rest from reference TRBV7-9 and TRBJ2-5, the complete variable domain is DTGVSQNPRHKITKRGQNVTFRCDPISEHNRLYWYRQTLGQGPEFLTYFQNEAQLEKSRLLSDRFSAERPKGSFSTLEIQRTEQGDSAMYLCASSPQARAEETQYFGPGTRLLVL.